Presented here are 32 T cell receptor beta chains from one specimen sequenced in a study of early T cells in non-severe SARS-CoV-2 infection (dated by TCRdb to the early 2020s). The library relied on 5' RACE. The sequencer was a NextSeq 500. TCRdb trimmed the raw reads at Q25, called clones with MiXCR and kept productive beta chains. CDR3 protein duplicates are merged, each entry listing the most common genes and DNA. The sample includes about 59,000 distinct CDR3 sequences, with around 13% observed a single time. Of the sample, about 9.3% is held by the ten largest clones. This material consisted of whole blood, taken at baseline. The receptor set was obtained from an adult who was a healthcare worker with PCR-confirmed SARS-CoV-2 infection or an uninfected control (not recorded which).

The CDR3 loop reads CASSLAGGDTQYF. The CDR3 bases are TGTGCCAGCAGCTTGGCCGGAGGAGATACGCAGTATTTT. J is TRBJ2-3 and V is TRBV5-6, with D possibly being TRBD2 (5 bases). CDR1 and CDR2 (germline): SGHDT, YYEEEE. This CDR3 region has 13 residues. Trimming cost V 0 bases and J 5 bases, with 7 bases left between them.

This clonotype was seen a few times. The V gene is TRBV24-1, the J gene TRBJ2-1; the D is unclear. CDR3 size: 12 residues. Per germline, CDR1 KGHDR and CDR2 SFDVKD. The V gene lost 3 bases and the J gene lost 4 bases, with 3 bases spanning the gap. The CDR3 DNA reads TGTGCCACCAGTGATGTTTACAATGAGCAGTTCTTC. Amino acid sequence: CATSDVYNEQFF.

This clonotype has a handful of counts. This chain joins TRBV6-6 and TRBJ1-1, with 7 bases lining up with TRBD1. V lost 5 bases, J lost 4 bases, and 13 bases stayed unmatched. This CDR3 has 16 amino acids. In germline, CDR1 is MNHNY, CDR2 SVGAGI (reference sequence). Written as DNA, the CDR3 is TGTGCCAGCAGTAGCCCTCAACAGGGGAGTGGCACTGAAGCTTTCTTT. Translating it yields CASSSPQQGSGTEAFF.

The V and J genes are TRBV7-2 and TRBJ1-2; D is possibly TRBD1 (6 bases). Deletions cut 5 bases from V and 1 base from J, with 14 bases between. This CDR3 is built from 15 residues. Germline V gene data show CDR1 as SGHTA and CDR2 as FQGNSA. CDR3 DNA sequence: TGTGCCAGCAGCCCAAGACGGACAGATAACTATGGCTACACCTTC. This codes for CASSPRRTDNYGYTF.

The chain is built from TRBV18 and TRBJ1-5; no clear D. CDR1 is KGHSH, CDR2 LQKENI, per germline. The V gene lost 5 bases and the J gene lost 4 bases, with 9 bases spanning the gap. The CDR3 extends over 13 amino acids. This chain's CDR3 is CASSRSENQPQHF. DNA of the CDR3: TGTGCCAGCTCAAGGTCAGAGAATCAGCCCCAGCATTTT. Together with reference TRBV18 and TRBJ1-5, the CDR3 gives the full variable domain: NAGVMQNPRHLVRRRGQEARLRCSPMKGHSHVYWYRQLPEEGLKFMVYLQKENIIDESGMPKERFSAEFPKEGPSILRIQQVVRGDSAAYFCASSRSENQPQHFGDGTRLSIL.

Of note for this clonotype: An end of the junction differs from the germline gene, which may be a read error. The V gene is TRBV12-3 or TRBV12-4, the J gene TRBJ1-4; TRBD1 agrees at 8 bases. This CDR3 comprises 16 residues. CDR3 in DNA: TGTGCCAGCAGTTTATGGCAGGGGGCTGAGAAGGAAAAACTGTTCTTT. It specifies CASSLWQGAEKEKLFF.

The rearrangement uses TRBV11-3 and TRBJ2-3; TRBD2 agrees at 7 bases. Germline loops: CDR1 SGHNT, CDR2 YENEEA. V trimming: 4 bases; J trimming: 6 bases; junction bases outside the gene matches: 7. The CDR3 runs 14 residues. CDR3 residues: CASSSRLATDTQYF. Written as DNA, the CDR3 is TGTGCCAGCAGCTCACGACTAGCCACCGATACGCAGTATTTT.

V gene TRBV11-1 combines with J gene TRBJ2-5, with 9 positions matching TRBD1. Unmatched junction bases numbered 4, after V lost 3 bases and J lost 2 bases. Looked up from germline, CDR1 is SGHAT and CDR2 is FQDESV (reference sequence). The CDR3 consists of 15 residues. The CDR3 DNA reads TGTGCCAGCAGCTTCCCCGGGACAGGGCAAGAGACCCAGTACTTC. Translated, it gives CASSFPGTGQETQYF.

This clonotype came up many times. The chain combines TRBV7-9 with TRBJ2-5; D is perhaps TRBD1 (6 bases). CDR1 and CDR2 from the germline V gene are SEHNR and FQNEAQ (reference sequence). Trimming stripped 1 base from V and 5 bases from J, with 11 bases between. The CDR3 is 14 amino acids. The CDR3: CASSLGTGWETQYF. As DNA, the CDR3 is TGTGCCAGCAGCTTAGGCACAGGGTGGGAGACCCAGTACTTC. The full variable domain, with the rest looked up from reference TRBV7-9 and TRBJ2-5, is DTGVSQNPRHKITKRGQNVTFRCDPISEHNRLYWYRQTLGQGPEFLTYFQNEAQLEKSRLLSDRFSAERPKGSFSTLEIQRTEQGDSAMYLCASSLGTGWETQYFGPGTRLLVL.

This clonotype turned up a few times. CDR3 sequence reads: CASSPWTSGGARDTQYF. As DNA, the CDR3 is TGTGCCAGTAGTCCCTGGACTAGCGGGGGGGCCAGGGATACGCAGTATTTT. The J gene is TRBJ2-3, the V gene TRBV19; 15 bases match TRBD2. From germline, CDR1 is LNHDA and CDR2 SQIVND (reference sequence). Trimming took 5 bases from V and 6 from J; bases not matched to a gene: 9. CDR3 length equals 17 residues.

Many counts were recorded for this clonotype. The chain has TRBV29-1 and TRBJ1-2; a weak D match, TRBD1 (6 bases). Trimming shortened V by 4 bases and J by 4 bases, and 10 bases separated the two germline ends. This CDR3 has 12 amino acids. Germline-derived CDR1 and CDR2 are SQVTM and ANQGSEA. Here the CDR3 DNA reads TGCAGCGTTGTACAGGGAGGCTATGGCTACACCTTC. This gives the protein CSVVQGGYGYTF.

This clonotype has a count of ten or more. CDR3 loop: CASSQELANNEQFF. CDR3 bases: TGTGCCAGCAGCCAAGAACTAGCAAACAATGAGCAGTTCTTC. The rearrangement uses TRBV3-1 and TRBJ2-1, with D possibly matching TRBD2 (6 bases). Germline V lookup: CDR1 LGHDT, CDR2 YNNKEL (reference sequence). V lost 0 bases and J lost 5, with 8 bases in between. The CDR3 loop spans 14 amino acids.

The chain links TRBV18 to TRBJ1-1, with D possibly being TRBD1 (5 bases). From germline, CDR1 is KGHSH and CDR2 LQKENI. Trimming took 0 bases from V and 10 from J, leaving 15 bases between them. This CDR3 is 14 amino acids long. CDR3: CASSPPRPRVGAFF. CDR3 sequence (DNA): TGTGCCAGCTCACCACCTCGCCCCAGGGTTGGAGCTTTCTTT. Combining the CDR3 with reference TRBV18 and TRBJ1-1 gives the whole variable domain NAGVMQNPRHLVRRRGQEARLRCSPMKGHSHVYWYRQLPEEGLKFMVYLQKENIIDESGMPKERFSAEFPKEGPSILRIQQVVRGDSAAYFCASSPPRPRVGAFFGQGTRLTVV.

A few counts support this clonotype. This chain uses TRBV29-1 with TRBJ1-2; TRBD1 aligns across 9 bases. There are 11 residues in the CDR3. The J segment lost 8 bases and the V segment lost 6 bases, leaving 4 bases of the junction unmatched. Germline values: CDR1 SQVTM, CDR2 ANQGSEA. In nucleotides, the CDR3 is TGCAGCGTCTGGACAGGGGAAGGCTACACCTTC. The encoded protein is CSVWTGEGYTF.

A few counts support this clonotype. The rearrangement uses TRBV28 and TRBJ1-1, with TRBD1 identical over 10 bases. The CDR3 is 15 amino acids. Germline CDR1 is MDHEN and CDR2 is SYDVKM. Losses at the gene ends were 6 bases for V and 4 bases for J; bases not matched to a gene: 8. The CDR3 sequence: CASRTTGGAGTEAFF. The DNA of the CDR3 is TGTGCCAGCAGAACGACAGGGGGCGCGGGCACTGAAGCTTTCTTT. Full variable domain (rest looked up from reference TRBV28 and TRBJ1-1): DVKVTQSSRYLVKRTGEKVFLECVQDMDHENMFWYRQDPGLGLRLIYFSYDVKMKEKGDIPEGYSVSREKKERFSLILESASTNQTSMYLCASRTTGGAGTEAFFGQGTRLTVV.

V and J are TRBV5-1 and TRBJ1-2, with unresolved D. CDR1 and CDR2 from the germline V gene are SGHRS and YFSETQ. The ends were cut back, 1 base at V and 2 bases at J, with 6 bases in the middle. The CDR3 has 13 residues. The CDR3 DNA is TGCGCCAGCAGCTTGACAGAGAACTATGGCTACACCTTC. It translates to CASSLTENYGYTF. The full variable domain, in which reference TRBV5-1 and TRBJ1-2 provide the parts outside the CDR3, is KAGVTQTPRYLIKTRGQQVTLSCSPISGHRSVSWYQQTPGQGLQFLFEYFSETQRNKGNFPGRFSGRQFSNSRSEMNVSTLELGDSALYLCASSLTENYGYTFGSGTRLTVV.

This clonotype was recorded many times. This chain links TRBV20-1 with TRBJ1-1; D gene unclear. V gave up 2 bases and J gave up 1 base, with 5 bases separating them. The CDR3 has 12 amino acids. In germline, CDR1 is DFQATT, CDR2 SNEGSKA (reference sequence). The CDR3 loop reads CSARRQNTEAFF. For the CDR3, the DNA is TGCAGTGCTAGACGACAGAACACTGAAGCTTTCTTT.

This clonotype was seen ten or more times. V and J are TRBV7-9 and TRBJ2-3; D remains unclear. CDR3 length: 18 amino acids. The germline CDR1 and CDR2 sequences are SEHNR and FQNEAQ (reference sequence). Trimming pared 4 bases from V and 2 bases from J, leaving 22 bases between. The CDR3 region is CASSSVPGDIAYTDTQYF. DNA for the CDR3: TGTGCCAGCAGCTCCGTCCCAGGAGACATCGCTTACACAGATACGCAGTATTTT. The full variable domain, in which reference TRBV7-9 and TRBJ2-3 provide the parts outside the CDR3, is DTGVSQNPRHKITKRGQNVTFRCDPISEHNRLYWYRQTLGQGPEFLTYFQNEAQLEKSRLLSDRFSAERPKGSFSTLEIQRTEQGDSAMYLCASSSVPGDIAYTDTQYFGPGTRLTVL.

This clonotype was found many times. The chain employs TRBV28 and TRBJ1-4; D possibly corresponds to TRBD1 (5 bases). Germline CDR1 is MDHEN and CDR2 is SYDVKM. The CDR3 contains 15 residues. V lost 5 bases and J 5 bases, leaving 15 bases between the germline ends. The CDR3 loop is CASSPSGRKNEKLFF. The CDR3 nucleotides read TGTGCCAGCAGTCCCTCGGGACGGAAAAATGAAAAACTGTTTTTT. Full variable domain (outside the CDR3, taken from reference TRBV28 and TRBJ1-4): DVKVTQSSRYLVKRTGEKVFLECVQDMDHENMFWYRQDPGLGLRLIYFSYDVKMKEKGDIPEGYSVSREKKERFSLILESASTNQTSMYLCASSPSGRKNEKLFFGSGTQLSVL.

This clonotype was counted a few times. In nucleotides, the CDR3 is TGCAGCGCGGGCCACGCGCGGGGGCGGGAGCAGTACTTC. Protein sequence: CSAGHARGREQYF. The chain carries TRBV29-1 and TRBJ2-7; TRBD2 might be the D (7 bases). Per germline, CDR1 SQVTM and CDR2 ANQGSEA. The CDR3 has 13 amino acids. V gave up 7 bases and J gave up 7 bases, with 20 bases separating them.

The CDR3 DNA is TGTGCCAGCAGCTTGCCTAGCGGGAACAATGAGCAGTTCTTC. Translating gives CASSLPSGNNEQFF. The chain links TRBV5-6 to TRBJ2-1; TRBD2 agrees at 9 bases. Germline CDR1 and CDR2: SGHDT and YYEEEE. There are 14 residues in the CDR3. The trim removed 1 base at V and 5 bases at J, leaving 1 base unmatched.

The V call is TRBV30, the J call TRBJ1-1; D call uncertain. The CDR3 spans 11 residues. Trimming cost V 5 bases and J 6 bases, with 10 bases left between them. Germline lookup yields CDR1 GTSNPN and CDR2 SVGIG (reference sequence). CDR3 sequence: CAWGITSEAFF. The CDR3 nucleotides are TGTGCCTGGGGAATCACTTCTGAAGCTTTCTTT.

This clonotype was seen a few times. The V call is TRBV27, the J call TRBJ1-1; perhaps TRBD1 as D (6 bases). V lost 3 bases and J 6 bases, leaving 14 bases between the germline ends. The V gene's germline CDR1 is MNHEY and CDR2 SMNVEV (reference sequence). The CDR3 consists of 14 residues. Here the CDR3 DNA reads TGTGCCAGCAGTTTGGGGGGGGCATTGGCTGAAGCTTTCTTT. Its translation is CASSLGGALAEAFF.

This clonotype turned up a few times. This rearrangement joins TRBV11-2 to TRBJ1-5; D remains unclear. Germline CDR1 is SGHAT and CDR2 is FQNNGV. Trimming took 1 base from V and 5 from J, leaving 6 bases between them. The CDR3 loop spans 13 amino acids. CDR3 protein: CASSLVWDQPQHF. In nucleotides, the CDR3 is TGTGCCAGCAGCTTAGTATGGGATCAGCCCCAGCATTTT.

This clonotype was seen a handful of times. V gene TRBV29-1 combines with J gene TRBJ1-1; D is perhaps TRBD1 (6 bases). V shed 5 bases and J shed 4 bases, with 14 bases lying between them. The CDR3 contains 13 residues. Germline assignment: CDR1 SQVTM and CDR2 ANQGSEA. CDR3 residues: CSVSTGQRTEAFF. In DNA, the CDR3 is TGCAGCGTTTCTACCGGACAGCGCACTGAAGCTTTCTTT.

This clonotype was counted between two and nine times. The V gene is TRBV5-5, the J gene TRBJ2-7; no definite D call. V lost 4 bases, J lost 6 bases, and 20 bases lay in between. Germline-derived CDR1 and CDR2 are SGHKS and YYEKEE (reference sequence). CDR3 length: 15 residues. Here the CDR3 reads CASSENPGLMGEQYF. The CDR3 DNA reads as TGTGCCAGCAGCGAGAATCCGGGTCTCATGGGCGAGCAGTACTTC. The complete variable domain, with remaining parts taken from reference TRBV5-5 and TRBJ2-7, reads DAGVTQSPTHLIKTRGQQVTLRCSPISGHKSVSWYQQVLGQGPQFIFQYYEKEERGRGNFPDRFSARQFPNYSSELNVNALLLGDSALYLCASSENPGLMGEQYFGPGTRLTVT.

The rearrangement joins TRBV20-1 to TRBJ1-2; 8 nucleotides align to TRBD1. Germline V gene data show CDR1 as DFQATT and CDR2 as SNEGSKA (reference sequence). Trimming took 1 base from V and 3 from J; bases not matched to a gene: 19. The length of the CDR3 is 19 residues. For the CDR3, the DNA is TGCAGTGCTAGAGTCCTCCCTCAGGGCAGGGGGCGCAGGGACTATGGCTACACCTTC. This sequence encodes CSARVLPQGRGRRDYGYTF.

V and J are TRBV2 and TRBJ1-1; D remains unclear. The CDR3 runs to 15 residues. Germline CDR1 is SNHLY and CDR2 is FYNNEI. V was trimmed by 2 bases and J by 4 bases, leaving 14 bases between them. The CDR3 protein is CASSENEGLGTEAFF. In DNA, the CDR3 is TGTGCCAGCAGTGAAAATGAAGGTCTTGGCACTGAAGCTTTCTTT.

This clonotype was recorded at least ten times. This chain connects TRBV6-2 or TRBV6-3 to TRBJ2-1; the D call may be TRBD1 or TRBD2 (5 bases each). Per germline, CDR1 MNHEY and CDR2 SVGEGT. The CDR3 contains 15 residues. The germline V and J ends were trimmed by 6 bases and 2 bases, with 14 bases remaining between them. The CDR3 DNA reads TGTGCCAGCAGCGGACGGGACCGAACCTACAATGAGCAGTTCTTC. The encoded protein is CASSGRDRTYNEQFF.

This clonotype showed up just a few times. The chain combines TRBV5-1 with TRBJ1-6; D possibly corresponds to TRBD1 (6 bases). Germline V gene sequence: CDR1 SGHRS, CDR2 YFSETQ. The CDR3 totals 13 residues. Trimming shortened V by 4 bases and J by 8 bases, and 10 bases separated the two germline ends. The CDR3 DNA follows: TGCGCCAGCAGCACTCGGACAGATTCACCCCTCCACTTT. Encoded protein: CASSTRTDSPLHF.

CDR3 amino acids: CASSIRGTGENTEAFF. The CDR3 DNA sequence: TGTGCCAGTAGTATTCGGGGGACAGGGGAGAACACTGAAGCTTTCTTT. The chain has TRBV19 and TRBJ1-1, with 10 bases that match TRBD1. V gave up 3 bases and J gave up 1 base; unmatched junction bases: 5. Germline values: CDR1 LNHDA, CDR2 SQIVND (reference sequence). The CDR3 is 16 amino acids.

CDR3 DNA sequence: TGTGCCAGCGGGTCGGGACAGGACACAGATACGCAGTATTTT. The encoded protein is CASGSGQDTDTQYF. J is TRBJ2-3 and V is TRBV14; 8 nucleotides agree with TRBD1. V was pared by 8 bases and J by 2 bases, with 6 bases of the junction left unmatched. This CDR3 region has 14 residues. The germline CDR1 and CDR2 sequences are SGHDN and FVKESK.